This record looks at one TCR beta chain sequence and its context. The entry originates in a study of blood T cell repertoires in COVID-19. Study-level information: The origin of the acute and convalescent COVID-19 samples was the United States, Italy and Spain. PBMCs, B-cell-depleted T cells, or T cells were the source of the cDNA or gDNA that made up the material.

Original data processing: How many nucleated cells were present was estimated from reference gene primer amplification. Sequencing was performed with immunoSEQ multiplex PCR; in TCRdb, only in-frame clones are kept and a portion is missing. The V and J calls and clone size were taken over from that table, and D and trimming were inferred from the DNA. The sample holds some 450,000 clones, around 88% seen once. One Seattle source followed patients from active infection through their disease course. Germline loops: CDR1 MRHNA, CDR2 SNTAGT. The V and J ends lost 3 bases and 4 bases respectively, with 9 bases between them. This CDR3 comprises 13 residues.

Input material: peripheral blood. This receptor was taken from a woman aged 45-60 years with COVID-19, enrolled during active disease. The rearrangement links TRBV6-4 to TRBJ1-1; D gene uncertain. DNA of the CDR3: TGTGCCAGCAGTGATACAGCGGGCACTGAAGCTTTCTTT. Translation: CASSDTAGTEAFF.